The text below deals with one T cell receptor (beta chain). This specimen belongs to a study of blood T cell repertoires in COVID-19. CDR3 length: 16 residues. Germline V gene sequence: CDR1 MNHEY, CDR2 SMNVEV (reference sequence). The V end was cut by 6 bases, the J end by 4 bases, with 18 bases between. How the authors handled the data: Cell counts per sample came from amplifying reference gene primers. The repertoire was sequenced with immunoSEQ multiplex PCR; TCRdb's copy has only in-frame clones and lacks some. The V and J calls and clone size come from that table; D and trimming were worked out from the DNA. The sample includes around 58,000 clones, 80% to 90% of them seen just once.

This chain uses TRBV27 with TRBJ2-2; D is perhaps TRBD1 (5 bases). Sequences were obtained from peripheral blood. The TCR sequence derives from a human donor in a cohort sampled during active COVID-19. For the CDR3, the DNA is TGTGCCAGCAGAACCCAGGGTCCGTTTAGCACCGGGGAGCTGTTTTTT. Protein: CASRTQGPFSTGELFF.